This T cell receptor beta chain is from a study of spatial heterogeneity in lung cancer (dated by TCRdb to 2018 to 2020). In terms of the full investigation: The donors were fewer than 90 patients from the lung TRACERx cohort who had early-stage, untreated non-small cell lung cancer. The study quantitatively compared TCR alpha and beta repertoires across multiple tumor regions, matched nontumor lung and blood in non-small cell lung cancer. More beta-chain than alpha-chain transcripts were consistently detected, likely reflecting higher beta-chain transcript abundance. At surgery, fewer than 250 tumor regions, around 65 matched nontumor lung samples and fewer than 60 PBMC samples were TCR-sequenced for both alpha and beta chains. The study linked features of the TCR repertoire to counts of nonsynonymous mutations, which were determined by whole-exome sequencing of tumor tissue. Follow-up PBMC samples were sequenced whenever the samples were available, and the median time to follow-up was around 24 months after resection. In the raw uncorrected reads, each unique combination of TCR and UMI appeared on average more than ten times.

The protocol used for the library was 5' RACE. The listed sequencing device is NextSeq 500. To allow correction of PCR and sequencing errors, the TCR library protocol tagged every TCR cDNA molecule with a unique molecular identifier. Per the authors' processing: Decombinator tools were used for TCR identification, UMI-based error correction and CDR3 extraction. Expanded TCRs were defined as those above a frequency of 2 per 1,000, corresponding to the top 1% of the tumor frequency distribution. Each repertoire was subsampled 100 times to 5,000 TCRs, after which Renyi diversity was computed with the R vegan package. CDR3 similarity networks were built from amino acid triplet string-kernel similarity, with CDR3s being connected when pairwise similarity was above 0.82. TCRdb ran its own pipeline on the public reads, namely fastp trimming at Q25 and MiXCR clone calling, and kept in-frame beta chains. All rows with the same CDR3 protein become a single entry with the most common DNA and genes. What appears here as the V and J calls and clone size reflects TCRdb's work, not the paper's. This sample lists around 120,000 distinct CDR3 sequences; over 9% were detected once. The ten largest clones capture around 17% of the sample.

This specimen's time point label, interpreted: blood at routine non-recurrence follow-up after resection. Without any cell sorting, TCR sequencing was performed on whole RNA extracted either from tumor and nontumor lung tissue or from cryopreserved PBMC samples. Only patients with enough RNA available from two or more tumor regions were chosen for TCR sequencing. The CDR1 and CDR2 encoded by the germline V gene are SGHRS and YFSETQ. The CDR3, from cysteine to phenylalanine, totals 20 residues. The read is trimmed to its CDR3 DNA, 60 bases read in frame from base 1. Trimming leaves V shorter by 0 bases and J shorter by 2 bases, with the junction holding 12 bases beyond the gene matches. A remark on this clonotype: The antigen it binds to is not known. No base quality values were provided; no much bigger clone lies one nucleotide off.

Study-level results and caveats: Confirming at a functional level the hypothesis that regional TCRs recognize regional mutations was considered to require additional single-cell paired TCR alpha and beta sequencing. Ubiquitous expanded tumor TCRs showed up in blood more often at tumor resection than at routine follow-up. Comparisons of baseline and follow-up blood repertoires included only 15 or so patients.

Sequenced here: PBMCs, sampled at follow-up. The chain uses TRBV5-1 and TRBJ2-3; 13 bases in between match TRBD2. This receptor was obtained from a male donor with early-stage non-small cell lung cancer. The nucleotides read TGCGCCAGCAGCTTGGAGACTAGCGGGGGGCCGAGACTGAACACAGATACGCAGTATTTT. Its coded protein is CASSLETSGGPRLNTDTQYF.